The 4 T cell receptor beta chains presented below share a single source sample, sequenced in a study of cytomegalovirus exposure and HLA in healthy donors. The study ran its PCR with 60 Vbeta and 13 Jbeta primers. Profiled with immunoSEQ multiplex PCR; TCRdb holds only in-frame clones, not every one. The table includes over 100,000 clones, about 61% detected once. Material: PBMCs. These receptors were obtained from a middle-aged woman in good health and CMV-seronegative.

The J gene is TRBJ1-4, the V gene TRBV11-2; 8 nucleotides agree with TRBD1. Germline V gene lookup returns CDR1 SGHAT and CDR2 FQNNGV. The CDR3 sequence is 16 residues long. V trimming: 5 bases; J trimming: 13 bases; junction bases outside the gene matches: 18. CDR3: CASSPIGGQVLNGLFF. CDR3 sequence (DNA): TGTGCCAGCAGCCCGATCGGGGGACAGGTATTGAACGGACTGTTTTTT.

J is TRBJ2-7 and V is TRBV6-5, with 7 nucleotides matching TRBD1. V shed 2 bases and J 3 bases; nucleotides not matched to a gene: 10. From germline, CDR1 is MNHEY and CDR2 SVGAGI. This CDR3 region has 16 residues. This CDR3 is CASSYPDRKGIYEQYF. Written as DNA, the CDR3 is TGTGCCAGCAGTTACCCGGACAGGAAAGGCATCTACGAGCAGTACTTC.

This chain joins TRBV6-5 and TRBJ1-4; 9 positions agree with TRBD1. The CDR3 is made up of 14 amino acids. CDR1 and CDR2 from the germline V gene are MNHEY and SVGAGI. The V segment lost 6 bases and the J segment 6 bases; nucleotides outside the gene matches: 5. CDR3 DNA sequence: TGTGCCAGCAGACGACAGGGGGTGTATGAAAAACTGTTTTTT. It encodes CASRRQGVYEKLFF.

The J gene is TRBJ2-1, the V gene TRBV5-1; D is uncertain. This CDR3 is 13 amino acids long. CDR1 and CDR2 from the germline V gene are SGHRS and YFSETQ. Trimming removed 3 bases from V and 5 bases from J, with 9 bases in between. The CDR3 sequence is CASSYDNNNEQFF. CDR3 nucleotide sequence: TGCGCCAGCAGCTATGATAACAACAATGAGCAGTTCTTC.